This TCR beta chain came from a study of shared clonotypes between healthy human individuals. Across the whole study: The study drew on two women and three men aged 18 to 49 as donors.

Donors were healthy HIV-negative adults without recently reported acute infections or vaccinations. Ten immunoSEQ deep assay plates were used by the authors to sequence unsorted PBMC DNA. Produced via immunoSEQ multiplex PCR; TCRdb's table is partial and in-frame only. The sample contains 97,000 or so clones, approximately 44% of which appear only once. Germline loops: CDR1 MNHNS, CDR2 SASEGT. The length of the CDR3 is 13 residues. J lost 6 bases, V lost 5 bases, and 7 bases had no gene match. This sequence was found in a woman between 40 and 50 years old in good health. Some clones in this sample may be carry-over from other donors' samples. Sequencing was performed on PBMCs. V usage is TRBV6-1 and J usage is TRBJ2-7; TRBD1 matches 7 bases. The CDR3 DNA sequence: TGTGCCAGCAGTCTGGACAGGTTGCGCGAGCAGTACTTC. Translation: CASSLDRLREQYF.